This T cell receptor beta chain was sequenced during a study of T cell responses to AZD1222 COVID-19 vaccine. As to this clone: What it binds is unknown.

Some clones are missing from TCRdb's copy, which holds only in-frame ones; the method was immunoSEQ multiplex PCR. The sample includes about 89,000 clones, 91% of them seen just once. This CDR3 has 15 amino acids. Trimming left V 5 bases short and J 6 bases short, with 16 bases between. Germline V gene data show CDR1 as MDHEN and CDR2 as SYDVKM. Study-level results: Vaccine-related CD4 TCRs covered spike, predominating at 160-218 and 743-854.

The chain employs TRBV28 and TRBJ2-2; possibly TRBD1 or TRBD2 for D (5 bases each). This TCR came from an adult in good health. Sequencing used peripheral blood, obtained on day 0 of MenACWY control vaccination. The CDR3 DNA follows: TGTGCCAGCAGTCCAGGGACCCTCGAACCCGGGGAGCTGTTTTTT. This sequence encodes CASSPGTLEPGELFF.